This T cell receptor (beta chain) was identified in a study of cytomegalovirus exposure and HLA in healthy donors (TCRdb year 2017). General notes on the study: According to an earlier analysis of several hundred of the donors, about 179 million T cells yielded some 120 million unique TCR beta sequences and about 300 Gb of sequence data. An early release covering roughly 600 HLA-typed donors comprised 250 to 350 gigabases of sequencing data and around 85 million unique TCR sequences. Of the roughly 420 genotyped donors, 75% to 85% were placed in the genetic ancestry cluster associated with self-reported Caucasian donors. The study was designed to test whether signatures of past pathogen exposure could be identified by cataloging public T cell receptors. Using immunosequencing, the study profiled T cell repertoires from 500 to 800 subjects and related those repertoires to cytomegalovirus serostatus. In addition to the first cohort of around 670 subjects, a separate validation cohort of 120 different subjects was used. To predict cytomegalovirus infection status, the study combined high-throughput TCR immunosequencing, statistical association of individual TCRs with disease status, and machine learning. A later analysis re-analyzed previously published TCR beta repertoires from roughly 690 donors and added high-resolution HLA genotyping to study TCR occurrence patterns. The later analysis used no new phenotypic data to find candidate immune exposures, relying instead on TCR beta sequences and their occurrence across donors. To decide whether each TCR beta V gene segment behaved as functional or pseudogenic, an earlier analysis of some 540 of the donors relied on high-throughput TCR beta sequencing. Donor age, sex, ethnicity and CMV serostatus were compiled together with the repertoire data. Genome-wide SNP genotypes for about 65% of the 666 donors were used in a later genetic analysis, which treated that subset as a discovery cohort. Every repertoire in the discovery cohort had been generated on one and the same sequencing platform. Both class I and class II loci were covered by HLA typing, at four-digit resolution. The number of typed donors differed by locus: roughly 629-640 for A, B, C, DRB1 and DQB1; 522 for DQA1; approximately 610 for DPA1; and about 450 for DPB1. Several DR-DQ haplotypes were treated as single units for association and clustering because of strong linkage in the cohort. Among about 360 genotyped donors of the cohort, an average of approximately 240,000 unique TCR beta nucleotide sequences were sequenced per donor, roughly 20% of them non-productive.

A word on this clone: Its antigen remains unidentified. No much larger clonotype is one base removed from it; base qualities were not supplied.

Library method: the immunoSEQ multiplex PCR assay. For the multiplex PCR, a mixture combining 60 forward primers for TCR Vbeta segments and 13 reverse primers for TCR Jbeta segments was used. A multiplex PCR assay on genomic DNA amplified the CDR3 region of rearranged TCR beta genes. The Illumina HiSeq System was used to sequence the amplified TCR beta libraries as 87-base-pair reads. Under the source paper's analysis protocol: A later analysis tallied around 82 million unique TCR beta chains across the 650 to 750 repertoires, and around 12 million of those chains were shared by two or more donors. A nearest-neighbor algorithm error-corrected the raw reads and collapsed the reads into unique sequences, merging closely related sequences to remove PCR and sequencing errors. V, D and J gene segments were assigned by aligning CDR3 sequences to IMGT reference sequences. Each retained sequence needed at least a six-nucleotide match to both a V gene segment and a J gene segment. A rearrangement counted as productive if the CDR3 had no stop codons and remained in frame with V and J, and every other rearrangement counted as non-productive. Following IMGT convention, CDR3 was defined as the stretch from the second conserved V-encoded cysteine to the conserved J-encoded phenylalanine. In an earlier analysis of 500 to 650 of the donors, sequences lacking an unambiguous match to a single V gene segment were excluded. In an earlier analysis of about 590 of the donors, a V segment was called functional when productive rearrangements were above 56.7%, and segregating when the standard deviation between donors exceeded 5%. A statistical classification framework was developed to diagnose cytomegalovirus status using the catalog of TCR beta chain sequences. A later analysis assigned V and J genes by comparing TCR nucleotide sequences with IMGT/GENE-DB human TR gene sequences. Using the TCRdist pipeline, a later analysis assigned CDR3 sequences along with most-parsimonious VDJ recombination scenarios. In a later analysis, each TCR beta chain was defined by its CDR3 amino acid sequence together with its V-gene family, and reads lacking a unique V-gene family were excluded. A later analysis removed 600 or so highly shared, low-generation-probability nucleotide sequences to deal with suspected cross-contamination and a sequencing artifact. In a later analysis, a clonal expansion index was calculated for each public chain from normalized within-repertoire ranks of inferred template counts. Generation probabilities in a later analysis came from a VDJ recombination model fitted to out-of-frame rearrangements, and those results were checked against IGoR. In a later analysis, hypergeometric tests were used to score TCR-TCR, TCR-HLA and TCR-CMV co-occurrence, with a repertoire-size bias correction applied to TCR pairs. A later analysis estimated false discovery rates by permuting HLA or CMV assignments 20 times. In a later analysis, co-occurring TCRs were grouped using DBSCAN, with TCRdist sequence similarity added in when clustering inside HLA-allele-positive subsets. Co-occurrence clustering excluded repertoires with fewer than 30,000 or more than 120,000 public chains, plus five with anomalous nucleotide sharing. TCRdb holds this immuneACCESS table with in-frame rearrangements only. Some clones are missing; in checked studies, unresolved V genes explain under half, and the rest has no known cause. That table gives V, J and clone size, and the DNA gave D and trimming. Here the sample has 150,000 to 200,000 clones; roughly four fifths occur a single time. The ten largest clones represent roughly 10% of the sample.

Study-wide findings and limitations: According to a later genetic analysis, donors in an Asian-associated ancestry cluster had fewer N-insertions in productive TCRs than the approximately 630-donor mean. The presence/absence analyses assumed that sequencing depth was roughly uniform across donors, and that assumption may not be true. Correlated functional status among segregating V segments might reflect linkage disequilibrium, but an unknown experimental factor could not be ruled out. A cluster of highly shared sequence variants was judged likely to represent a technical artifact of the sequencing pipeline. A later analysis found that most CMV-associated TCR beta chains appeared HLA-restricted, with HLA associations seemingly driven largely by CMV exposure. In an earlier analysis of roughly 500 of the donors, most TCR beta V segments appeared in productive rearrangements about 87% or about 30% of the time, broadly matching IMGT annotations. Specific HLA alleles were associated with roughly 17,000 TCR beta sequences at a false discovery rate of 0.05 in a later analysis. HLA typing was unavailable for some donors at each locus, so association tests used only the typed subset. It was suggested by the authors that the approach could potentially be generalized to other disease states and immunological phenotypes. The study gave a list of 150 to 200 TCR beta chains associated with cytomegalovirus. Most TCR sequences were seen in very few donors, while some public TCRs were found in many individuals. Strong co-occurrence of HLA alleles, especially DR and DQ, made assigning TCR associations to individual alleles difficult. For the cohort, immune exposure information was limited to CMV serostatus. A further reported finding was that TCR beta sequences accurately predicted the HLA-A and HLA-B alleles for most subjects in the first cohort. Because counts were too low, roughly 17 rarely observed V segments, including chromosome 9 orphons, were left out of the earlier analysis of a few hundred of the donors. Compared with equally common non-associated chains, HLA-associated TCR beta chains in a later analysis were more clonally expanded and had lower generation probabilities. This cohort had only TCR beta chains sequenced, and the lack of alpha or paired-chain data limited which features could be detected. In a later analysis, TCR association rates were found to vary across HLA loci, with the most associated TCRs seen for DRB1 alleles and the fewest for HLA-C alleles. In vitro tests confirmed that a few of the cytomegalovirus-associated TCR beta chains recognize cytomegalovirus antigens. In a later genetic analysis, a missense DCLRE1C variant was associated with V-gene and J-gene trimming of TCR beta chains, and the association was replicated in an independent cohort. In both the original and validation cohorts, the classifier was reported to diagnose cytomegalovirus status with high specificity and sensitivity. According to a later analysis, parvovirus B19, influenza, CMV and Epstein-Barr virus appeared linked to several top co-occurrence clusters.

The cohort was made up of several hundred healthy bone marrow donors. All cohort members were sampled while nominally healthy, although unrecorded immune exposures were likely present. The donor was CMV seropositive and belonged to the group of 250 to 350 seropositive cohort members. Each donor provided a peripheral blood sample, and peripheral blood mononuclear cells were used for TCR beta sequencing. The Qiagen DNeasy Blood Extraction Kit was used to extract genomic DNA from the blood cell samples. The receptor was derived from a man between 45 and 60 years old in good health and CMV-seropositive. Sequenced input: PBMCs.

In nucleotide form, the sequence is TGTGCCAGCACCGATAATGGCTCTGAAGCTTTCTTT. Its protein reads: CASTDNGSEAFF. The rearranged segments are TRBV6-6 and TRBJ1-1; a confident D gene designation cannot be given. The germline V gene (reference sequence) specifies MNHNY as CDR1 and SVGAGI as CDR2. Taken from cysteine to phenylalanine, the CDR3 has 12 residues. Left in the record is the CDR3 DNA by itself, 36 bases read in frame from the first base. Trimming removed 7 bases from V and 6 bases from J, leaving 12 bases between the germline ends.